Listed below are T cell receptor beta chains from one sample, sequenced in a study of cytomegalovirus exposure and HLA in healthy donors. Using immunoSEQ multiplex PCR, the repertoire was profiled, and TCRdb retains in-frame clones only, with some absent. The repertoire holds 200,000 to 300,000 clones, with about 92% as singletons. What was sequenced was PBMCs. These receptors came from a young woman in good health and CMV-seronegative. Each CDR3 is given with its conserved first and last residue. Fields, in order: D gene, V gene, clone size, J gene, CDR3 protein, CDR3 DNA. The D gene is left open where the match is weak. Not all rows give a size; the values are once, few, many and, for expanded clones, a class.

>TRBD1|TRBV29-1|NA|TRBJ1-3
CSVIGPPRGTGTGGNTIYF
TGCAGCGTCATAGGGCCGCCTAGGGGGACAGGAACGGGTGGAAACACCATATATTTT
>NA|TRBV29-1|NA|TRBJ2-1
CSVERLWEQFF
TGCAGCGTTGAAAGGCTGTGGGAGCAGTTCTTC
>TRBD2|TRBV5-6|NA|TRBJ2-5
CASSYGTSGRLETQYF
TGTGCCAGCAGCTACGGGACTAGCGGGAGATTAGAGACCCAGTACTTC
>TRBD2|TRBV27|NA|TRBJ2-7
CASSQRGRAYEQYF
TGTGCCAGCAGCCAAAGAGGGAGGGCCTACGAGCAGTACTTC
>NA|TRBV12-5|once|TRBJ2-5
CASGHGTPQETQYF
TGTGCTAGTGGCCACGGGACACCTCAAGAGACCCAGTACTTC
>NA|TRBV4-2|NA|TRBJ2-7
CASSQEAPGAYEQYF
TGTGCCAGCAGCCAAGAAGCTCCAGGGGCCTACGAGCAGTACTTC
>TRBD1|TRBV11-3|once|TRBJ1-1
CASSGQGKAFF
TGTGCCAGCAGCGGACAGGGTAAAGCTTTCTTT
>TRBD2|TRBV2|NA|TRBJ2-1
CASRSSGGSHNEQFF
TGTGCCAGCAGATCTAGCGGAGGATCACACAATGAGCAGTTCTTC
>NA|TRBV5-5|NA|TRBJ2-5
CASSQGRNQETQYF
TGTGCCAGCAGCCAGGGAAGGAACCAAGAGACCCAGTACTTC
>NA|TRBV5-4|NA|TRBJ2-7
CASSLAGRVEEQYF
TGTGCCAGCAGCTTGGCCGGCAGGGTGGAGGAGCAGTACTTC
>TRBD2|TRBV27|NA|TRBJ2-1
CASAWFRGGFEQFF
TGTGCCAGCGCCTGGTTTCGGGGGGGTTTTGAGCAGTTCTTC